This T cell receptor beta chain was observed in a study of blood T cell repertoires in COVID-19. In the study overall: Both acute and convalescent COVID-19 samples were obtained from the United States, Italy and Spain. T cells, B-cell-depleted T cells, or PBMCs provided the cDNA or gDNA that served as material.

Unmatched junction bases numbered 9, after V lost 6 bases and J lost 8 bases. The CDR3 totals 13 residues. Original processing notes: Reference gene primer amplification gave nucleated cell count estimates. Using immunoSEQ multiplex PCR, the repertoire was profiled, and TCRdb retains in-frame clones only, with some absent. V and J calls and clone size follow that table, whereas D and trimming were derived from the DNA. Among some 390,000 clones listed, 85% to 90% were seen once. Sequencing used peripheral blood. This clonotype was obtained from a human donor in a cohort sampled during active COVID-19. This rearrangement joins TRBV12-3 or TRBV12-4 to TRBJ1-2, with 7 positions matching TRBD1. CDR3 DNA: TGTGCCAGCAGCCGCAGACAGGGTAGGGGCTACACCTTC. Translated: CASSRRQGRGYTF.